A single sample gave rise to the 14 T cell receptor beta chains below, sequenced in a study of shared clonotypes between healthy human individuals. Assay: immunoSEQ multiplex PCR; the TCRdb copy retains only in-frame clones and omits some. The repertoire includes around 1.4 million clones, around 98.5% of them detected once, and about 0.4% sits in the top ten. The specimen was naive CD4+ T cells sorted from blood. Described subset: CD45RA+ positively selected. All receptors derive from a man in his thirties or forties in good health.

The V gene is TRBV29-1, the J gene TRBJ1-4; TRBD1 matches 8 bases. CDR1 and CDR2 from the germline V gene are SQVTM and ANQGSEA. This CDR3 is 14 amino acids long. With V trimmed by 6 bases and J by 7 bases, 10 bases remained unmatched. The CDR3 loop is CSVFDRGGGEKLFF. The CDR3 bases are TGCAGCGTCTTCGACAGGGGTGGGGGTGAAAAACTGTTTTTT.

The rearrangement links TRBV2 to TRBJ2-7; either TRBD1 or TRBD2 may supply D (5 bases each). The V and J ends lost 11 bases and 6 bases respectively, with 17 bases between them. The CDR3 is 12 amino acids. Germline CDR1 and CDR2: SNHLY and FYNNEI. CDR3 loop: CAGRGPGREQYF. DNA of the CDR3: TGTGCCGGCCGGGGCCCCGGACGCGAGCAGTACTTC.

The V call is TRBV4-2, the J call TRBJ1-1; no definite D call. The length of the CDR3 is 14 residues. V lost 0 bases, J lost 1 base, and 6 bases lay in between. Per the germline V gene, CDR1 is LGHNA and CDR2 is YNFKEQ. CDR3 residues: CASSQEKRNTEAFF. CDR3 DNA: TGTGCCAGCAGCCAAGAGAAAAGGAACACTGAAGCTTTCTTT.

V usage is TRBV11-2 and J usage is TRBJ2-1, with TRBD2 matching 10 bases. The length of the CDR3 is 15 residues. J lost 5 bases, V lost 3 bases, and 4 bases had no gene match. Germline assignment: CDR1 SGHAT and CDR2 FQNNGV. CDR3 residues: CASSFGAGGNNEQFF. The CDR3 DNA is TGTGCCAGCAGCTTCGGAGCGGGAGGGAACAATGAGCAGTTCTTC.

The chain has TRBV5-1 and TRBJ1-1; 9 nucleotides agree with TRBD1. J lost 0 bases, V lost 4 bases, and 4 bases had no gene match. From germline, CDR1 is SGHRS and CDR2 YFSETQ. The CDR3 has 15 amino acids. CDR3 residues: CASSTGQGLNTEAFF. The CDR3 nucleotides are TGCGCCAGCAGCACGGGACAGGGCCTGAACACTGAAGCTTTCTTT.

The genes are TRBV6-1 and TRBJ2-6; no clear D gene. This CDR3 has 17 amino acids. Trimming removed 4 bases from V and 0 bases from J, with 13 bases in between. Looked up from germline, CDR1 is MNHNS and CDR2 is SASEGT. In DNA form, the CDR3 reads TGTGCCAGCAGTGCTACATCCGGCACCTCTGGGGCCAACGTCCTGACTTTC. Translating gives CASSATSGTSGANVLTF.

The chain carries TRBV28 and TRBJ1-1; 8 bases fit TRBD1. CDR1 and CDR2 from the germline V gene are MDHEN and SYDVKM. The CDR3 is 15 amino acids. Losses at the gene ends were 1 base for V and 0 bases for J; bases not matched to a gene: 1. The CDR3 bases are TGTGCCAGCAGTTTATCAGGGGGCATGAACACTGAAGCTTTCTTT. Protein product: CASSLSGGMNTEAFF.

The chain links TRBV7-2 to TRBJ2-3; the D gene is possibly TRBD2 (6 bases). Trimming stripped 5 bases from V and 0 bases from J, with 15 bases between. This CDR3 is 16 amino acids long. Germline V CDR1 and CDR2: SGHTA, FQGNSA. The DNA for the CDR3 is TGTGCCAGCAGCCGACTGGGAGGATCTAGCACAGATACGCAGTATTTT. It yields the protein CASSRLGGSSTDTQYF.

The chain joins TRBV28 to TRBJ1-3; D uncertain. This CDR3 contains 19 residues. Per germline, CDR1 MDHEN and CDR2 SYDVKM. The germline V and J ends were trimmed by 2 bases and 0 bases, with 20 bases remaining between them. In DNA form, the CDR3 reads TGTGCCAGCAGTTTAGTTTCAGCCGGGTCGCCTTTCTCTGGAAACACCATATATTTT. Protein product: CASSLVSAGSPFSGNTIYF.

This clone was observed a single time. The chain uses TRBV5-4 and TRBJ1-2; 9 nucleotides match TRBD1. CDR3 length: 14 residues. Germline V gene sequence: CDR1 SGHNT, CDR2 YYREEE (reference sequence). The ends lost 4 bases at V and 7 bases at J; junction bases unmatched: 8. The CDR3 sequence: CASSPRTGASGYTF. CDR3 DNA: TGTGCCAGCAGCCCCCGGACAGGGGCCTCTGGCTACACCTTC. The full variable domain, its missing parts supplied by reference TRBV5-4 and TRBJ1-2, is ETGVTQSPTHLIKTRGQQVTLRCSSQSGHNTVSWYQQALGQGPQFIFQYYREEENGRGNFPPRFSGLQFPNYSSELNVNALELDDSALYLCASSPRTGASGYTFGSGTRLTVV.

The CDR3 protein is CATTRFTPRVEDTQYF. The CDR3 nucleotides read TGTGCCACCACCCGATTTACCCCCAGGGTAGAAGATACGCAGTATTTT. The J gene is TRBJ2-3, the V gene TRBV15, with D tentatively TRBD1 (5 bases). Trimming took 7 bases from V and 5 from J, leaving 22 bases between them. The germline V gene encodes CDR1 LNHNV and CDR2 YYDKDF (reference sequence). The CDR3 loop spans 16 amino acids. Using reference TRBV15 and TRBJ2-3 for the parts outside the CDR3, the full variable domain is DAMVIQNPRYQVTQFGKPVTLSCSQTLNHNVMYWYQQKSSQAPKLLFHYYDKDFNNEADTPDNFQSRRPNTSFCFLDIRSPGLGDTAMYLCATTRFTPRVEDTQYFGPGTRLTVL.

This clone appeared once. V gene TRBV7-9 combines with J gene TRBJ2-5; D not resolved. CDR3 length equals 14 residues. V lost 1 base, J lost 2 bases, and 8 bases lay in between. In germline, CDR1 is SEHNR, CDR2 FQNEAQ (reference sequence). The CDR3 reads CASSLVSFQETQYF. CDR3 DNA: TGTGCCAGCAGCTTAGTGAGTTTTCAAGAGACCCAGTACTTC.

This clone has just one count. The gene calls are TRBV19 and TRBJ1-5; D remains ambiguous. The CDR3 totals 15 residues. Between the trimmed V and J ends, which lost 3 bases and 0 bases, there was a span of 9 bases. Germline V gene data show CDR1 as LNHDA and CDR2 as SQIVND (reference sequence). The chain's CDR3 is CASSMSVYSNQPQHF. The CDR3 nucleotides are TGTGCCAGTAGTATGTCAGTTTATAGCAATCAGCCCCAGCATTTT.

CDR3 bases: TGTGCCAGCAGCTTGTTCCAGCGACGCTACGAGCAGTACTTC. This encodes CASSLFQRRYEQYF. The chain links TRBV7-9 to TRBJ2-7; D gene unclear. CDR1 and CDR2 (germline): SEHNR, FQNEAQ (reference sequence). The CDR3 runs 14 residues. V lost 3 bases, J lost 3 bases, and 12 bases lay in between.